The rows below give T cell receptor beta chains drawn from one sample of a study of CD8 T cells in ankylosing spondylitis. TCRdb ran MiXCR on the 5' RACE reads and lists one entry per CDR3 protein. The data hold about 500,000 distinct CDR3 sequences, with about 5.7% observed a single time. Material for sequencing was blood, either unsorted or a sorted T cell fraction (not recorded which). All receptors come from a male donor with ankylosing spondylitis. Each CDR3 is given with its conserved first and last residue. A D gene is named only where the DNA matches it firmly. Clone size is shown for a subset of rows, as once, few, many or a class of expanded clone.

D,size,V,J,CDR3,DNA
TRBD2,many,TRBV7-8,TRBJ2-2,CASSLGASGSARVTGELFF,TGTGCCAGCAGCTTAGGGGCTAGCGGGAGCGCTAGGGTCACCGGGGAGCTGTTTTTT
-,many,TRBV4-3,TRBJ2-7,CASSQVSASPNEQYF,TGCGCCAGCAGCCAAGTGAGCGCCTCTCCCAACGAGCAGTACTTC
TRBD2,-,TRBV20-1,TRBJ2-6,CSARPLAGHLSGANVLTF,TGCAGTGCTAGACCGTTAGCGGGTCACCTCTCTGGGGCCAACGTCCTGACTTTC
TRBD2,many,TRBV7-2,TRBJ2-7,CASRIRGTSGDYEQYF,TGTGCCAGCCGCATAAGGGGGACTAGCGGGGATTACGAGCAGTACTTC
-,many,TRBV4-1,TRBJ2-7,CASSQREGAPYEQYF,TGCGCCAGCAGCCAAAGGGAAGGGGCTCCCTACGAGCAGTACTTC
-,-,TRBV7-9,TRBJ1-4,CASSPLGVANEKLFF,TGTGCCAGCAGCCCCCTCGGGGTTGCTAATGAAAAACTGTTTTTT
-,many,TRBV29-1,TRBJ2-1,CTTSPGPWENEQFF,TGCACCACCTCGCCGGGACCCTGGGAAAATGAGCAGTTCTTC
TRBD2,many,TRBV20-1,TRBJ2-5,CSARDLSSGGARQETQYF,TGCAGTGCTAGAGATCTATCTAGCGGGGGGGCCCGACAAGAGACCCAGTACTTC
-,many,TRBV6-1,TRBJ2-1,CASSPHTVRDFREQFF,TGTGCCAGCAGCCCACACACCGTACGGGATTTTCGGGAGCAGTTCTTC
TRBD2,many,TRBV5-1,TRBJ2-1,CASSLAVTSGLNEQFF,TGCGCCAGCAGCTTGGCCGTGACTAGCGGATTAAATGAGCAGTTCTTC
TRBD2,many,TRBV9,TRBJ2-2,CASSDTRTSGRPTGELFF,TGTGCCAGCAGCGATACAAGGACTAGCGGGAGGCCCACCGGGGAGCTGTTTTTT
-,many,TRBV28,TRBJ2-7,CASSTPGSTYEQYF,TGTGCCAGCAGCACCCCGGGGTCCACCTACGAGCAGTACTTC